The T cell receptor (beta chain) described here comes from a study of graft-versus-host responses after intestinal transplantation. Study as a whole: Transplant types were multivisceral, liver-intestinal, or isolated intestinal. Regarding the study as a whole: Among recipient marrow samples, GvH clones were found; some appeared first in ileum or blood. Subjects displaying graft-donor T cell macrochimerism possessed elevated graft-versus-host to host-versus-graft clonal ratios inside allografts.

Using immunoSEQ multiplex PCR, the repertoire was profiled, and TCRdb retains in-frame clones only, with some absent. Seen here are about 120,000 clones, 80% to 95% observed once, and the top ten hold 0.095% to 0.15%. This CDR3 has 15 residues. V trimming: 5 bases; J trimming: 6 bases; junction bases outside the gene matches: 6. Looked up from germline, CDR1 is MNHNY and CDR2 is SVGAGI (reference sequence). On this clone: As yet, its antigen is unknown.

This chain joins TRBV6-6 and TRBJ1-5; 11 bases match TRBD1. This TCR was sampled from a human donor who received an intestinal transplant. Sequenced material: unstimulated CD4+ T cells sorted from spleen or lymph node cells, taken before intestinal transplant. The CDR3 protein is CASSDFGTGGQPQHF. DNA of the CDR3: TGTGCCAGCAGTGACTTCGGGACAGGGGGTCAGCCCCAGCATTTT.